The 17 T cell receptor beta chains in this list originate from one sample, sequenced in a study of shared T cell receptors in the human thymus. Profiling relied on immunoSEQ multiplex PCR, and the TCRdb table lists in-frame clones only, not all of them. The repertoire has roughly 410,000 clones, 95% of them found once; the top ten carry roughly 0.021%. Source material: thymocytes. The receptors were gathered from a human donor.

The chain links TRBV27 to TRBJ2-3; D possibly corresponds to TRBD1 (6 bases). V lost 8 bases, J lost 7 bases, and 16 bases lay in between. Germline V gene lookup returns CDR1 MNHEY and CDR2 SMNVEV (reference sequence). The CDR3 totals 13 residues. The CDR3 spells CASGQNRVHTQYF. The CDR3 nucleotides read TGTGCCAGCGGACAAAACAGGGTACATACGCAGTATTTT.

The chain combines TRBV29-1 with TRBJ2-1; D gene unclear. V shed 4 bases and J shed 7 bases, with 8 bases lying between them. In germline, CDR1 is SQVTM, CDR2 ANQGSEA. The length of the CDR3 is 11 residues. This CDR3 is CSVVPVNEQFF. CDR3 sequence (DNA): TGCAGCGTTGTCCCGGTTAATGAGCAGTTCTTC.

The rearrangement uses TRBV4-2 and TRBJ2-3, with D unclear. The CDR3 sequence is 18 residues long. The germline V and J ends were trimmed by 4 bases and 1 base, with 21 bases remaining between them. The germline gives CDR1 LGHNA, CDR2 YNFKEQ. The CDR3 sequence: CASSPYPLASTCTDTQYF. The CDR3 DNA reads TGTGCCAGCAGCCCATACCCCTTGGCGAGCACCTGCACAGATACGCAGTATTTT.

The chain carries TRBV5-1 and TRBJ2-4, with TRBD2 matching 9 bases. J lost 0 bases, V lost 5 bases, and 6 bases had no gene match. Per germline, CDR1 SGHRS and CDR2 YFSETQ. This CDR3 contains 16 residues. CDR3 DNA sequence: TGCGCCAGCAGTGGAGCGGGAGGTTTAGCCAAAAACATTCAGTACTTC. Translating gives CASSGAGGLAKNIQYF.

V and J are TRBV7-9 and TRBJ1-2, with TRBD1 matching over 8 bases. V lost 0 bases, J lost 2 bases, and 5 bases stayed unmatched. The CDR3 is 16 amino acids. Per the germline V gene, CDR1 is SEHNR and CDR2 is FQNEAQ (reference sequence). The CDR3: CASSLATGEENYGYTF. In DNA, the CDR3 is TGTGCCAGCAGCTTAGCGACAGGGGAAGAGAACTATGGCTACACCTTC.

This chain joins TRBV23-1 and TRBJ1-3; perhaps TRBD1 as D (6 bases). TRBV23-1 is an ORF, and what it does is uncertain. The CDR3 is 19 amino acids. V lost 6 bases to trimming and J lost 0 bases, with 24 bases between them. The CDR3: CASSVNNLKTGISGNTIYF. Here the CDR3 DNA reads TGCGCCAGCAGCGTCAATAATTTAAAGACAGGCATCTCTGGAAACACCATATATTTT.

This chain joins TRBV19 and TRBJ1-1, with 12 bases fitting TRBD1. J gave up 1 base and V 10 bases, and 10 bases lay outside the gene matches. The germline CDR1 and CDR2 sequences are LNHDA and SQIVND (reference sequence). The CDR3 covers 16 residues. The CDR3: CAIGDRGLGRNTEAFF. The CDR3 nucleotides are TGTGCCATAGGGGACAGGGGGCTAGGGAGGAACACTGAAGCTTTCTTT.

This chain connects TRBV27 to TRBJ1-1; TRBD1 might be the D (6 bases). Trimming shortened V by 3 bases and J by 0 bases, and 11 bases separated the two germline ends. The germline V gene has CDR1 MNHEY and CDR2 SMNVEV (reference sequence). The CDR3 is 15 residues long. The CDR3 DNA reads as TGTGCCAGCAGTTTTCCGGGGGCGCTGAACACTGAAGCTTTCTTT. It yields the protein CASSFPGALNTEAFF.

The genes are TRBV14 and TRBJ1-1; D possibly corresponds to TRBD1 (5 bases). This CDR3 has 17 amino acids. The V end lost 6 bases, the J end lost 0 bases, and 20 bases lay between the germline ends. The germline V gene has CDR1 SGHDN and CDR2 FVKESK. CDR3 loop: CASRLKGRTGMNTEAFF. CDR3 coding DNA: TGTGCCAGCAGACTTAAAGGAAGAACAGGAATGAACACTGAAGCTTTCTTT.

This sequence joins TRBV7-9 and TRBJ2-1; TRBD2 agrees at 9 bases. The J segment lost 11 bases and the V segment lost 5 bases, leaving 10 bases of the junction unmatched. The length of the CDR3 is 14 residues. In germline, CDR1 is SEHNR, CDR2 FQNEAQ (reference sequence). This chain's CDR3 is CASSAEGLAAQQFF. The CDR3 nucleotides read TGTGCCAGCAGCGCAGAGGGACTAGCAGCCCAGCAGTTCTTC.

The chain carries TRBV25-1 and TRBJ2-5; the D is unclear. Germline values: CDR1 MGHDK, CDR2 SYGVNS. This CDR3 region has 15 residues. The ends were cut back, 0 bases at V and 4 bases at J, with 12 bases in the middle. CDR3 coding DNA: TGTGCCAGCAGTGAATATGGTCAGTACCCAGAGACCCAGTACTTC. It is translated as CASSEYGQYPETQYF.

The chain couples TRBV11-2 to TRBJ2-1; the match to TRBD2 covers 12 bases. The V gene end was trimmed by 1 base and the J gene end by 4 bases; junction bases not matched to a gene: 2. CDR1 is SGHAT, CDR2 FQNNGV, per germline. The CDR3 is 16 residues long. Written as DNA, the CDR3 is TGTGCCAGCAGCTTAGGGACTAGCGGGGATTACAATGAGCAGTTCTTC. Protein: CASSLGTSGDYNEQFF.

This clone was seen just once. The J gene is TRBJ2-1, the V gene TRBV13, with 10 nucleotides matching TRBD2. Looked up from germline, CDR1 is PRHDT and CDR2 is FYEKMQ (reference sequence). Losses at the gene ends were 1 base for V and 5 bases for J; bases not matched to a gene: 2. The CDR3 has 15 residues. The CDR3 DNA sequence: TGTGCCAGCAGCTTAGAACTAGCGGGAAACAATGAGCAGTTCTTC. Translated: CASSLELAGNNEQFF.

The chain recombines TRBV5-6 with TRBJ2-7; 8 bases fit TRBD1. Trimming at V came to 4 bases and at J to 0 bases, leaving 18 bases not matched to a gene. This CDR3 has 19 residues. Germline CDR1 reads SGHDT; CDR2 reads YYEEEE. In nucleotides, the CDR3 is TGTGCCAGCAGCACGGCTGGGGGGACCGGGACAGGAGGCTCCTACGAGCAGTACTTC. Translation gives CASSTAGGTGTGGSYEQYF.

This clone came up once. The V and J genes are TRBV5-1 and TRBJ1-2; 11 bases match TRBD1. The ends lost 4 bases at V and 8 bases at J; junction bases unmatched: 7. The CDR3 is 14 amino acids. The V gene's germline CDR1 is SGHRS and CDR2 YFSETQ. The CDR3 spells CASSAQGQGGGYTF. CDR3 DNA sequence: TGCGCCAGCAGCGCCCAGGGACAGGGGGGAGGCTACACCTTC.

Regarding this clone: The junction shows a germline mismatch at one end, possibly a read error. The J gene is TRBJ2-2, the V gene TRBV7-7, with D hard to call. This CDR3 has 13 residues. The germline V gene has CDR1 SSHAT and CDR2 FNYEAQ (reference sequence). CDR3 DNA sequence: TGCACCCCAGTTCGGTTCGACACCGGGGAGCTGTTTTTT. Its protein product is CTPVRFDTGELFF.

CDR3 amino acids: CASSLPVGRSTMNEQFF. The CDR3, as DNA: TGTGCCAGCAGTCTCCCAGTCGGGCGTAGTACAATGAATGAGCAGTTCTTC. This chain links TRBV28 with TRBJ2-1; D is ambiguous. Trimming took off 5 bases at V and 7 bases at J, with 24 bases between the two ends. CDR1 MDHEN and CDR2 SYDVKM come from the germline V gene. The length of the CDR3 is 17 residues.